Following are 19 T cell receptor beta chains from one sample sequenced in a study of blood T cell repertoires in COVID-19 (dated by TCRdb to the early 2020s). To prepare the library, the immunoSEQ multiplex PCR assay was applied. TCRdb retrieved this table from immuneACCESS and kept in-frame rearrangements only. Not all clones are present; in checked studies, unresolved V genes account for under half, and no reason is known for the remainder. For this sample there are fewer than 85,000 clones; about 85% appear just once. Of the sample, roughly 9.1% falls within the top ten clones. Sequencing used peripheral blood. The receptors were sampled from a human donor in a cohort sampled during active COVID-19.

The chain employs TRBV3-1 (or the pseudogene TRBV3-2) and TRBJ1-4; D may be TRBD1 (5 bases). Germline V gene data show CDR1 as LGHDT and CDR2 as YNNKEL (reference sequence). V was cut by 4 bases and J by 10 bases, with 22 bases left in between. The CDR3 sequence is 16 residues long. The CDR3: CASSLRGWDFPGKLFF. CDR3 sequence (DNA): TGTGCCAGCAGCCTAAGAGGTTGGGACTTTCCGGGAAAACTGTTTTTT.

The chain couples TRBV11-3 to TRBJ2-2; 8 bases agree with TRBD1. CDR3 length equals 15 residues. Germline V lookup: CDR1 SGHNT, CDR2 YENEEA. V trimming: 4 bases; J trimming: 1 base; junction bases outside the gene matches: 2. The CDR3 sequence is CASSSGTGNTGELFF. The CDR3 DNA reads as TGTGCCAGCAGCTCGGGGACAGGGAACACCGGGGAGCTGTTTTTT. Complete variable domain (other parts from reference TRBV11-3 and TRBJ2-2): EAGVVQSPRYKIIEKKQPVAFWCNPISGHNTLYWYLQNLGQGPELLIRYENEEAVDDSQLPKDRFSAERLKGVDSTLKIQPAELGDSAVYLCASSSGTGNTGELFFGEGSRLTVL.

The CDR3 coding sequence is TGTGCCACGAAGGCTAGCGGTTTGGCAGATACGCAGTATTTT. This gives the protein CATKASGLADTQYF. The rearrangement links TRBV25-1 to TRBJ2-3; 7 bases are shared with TRBD2. Unmatched junction bases numbered 11, after V lost 10 bases and J lost 4 bases. Germline V CDR1 and CDR2: MGHDK, SYGVNS. The CDR3 contains 14 residues.

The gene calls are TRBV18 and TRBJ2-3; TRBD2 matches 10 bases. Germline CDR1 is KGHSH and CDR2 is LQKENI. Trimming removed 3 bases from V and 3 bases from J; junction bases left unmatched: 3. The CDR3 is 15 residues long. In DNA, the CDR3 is TGTGCCAGCTCACCGGGACTAGCGAGTACAGATACGCAGTATTTT. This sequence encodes CASSPGLASTDTQYF.

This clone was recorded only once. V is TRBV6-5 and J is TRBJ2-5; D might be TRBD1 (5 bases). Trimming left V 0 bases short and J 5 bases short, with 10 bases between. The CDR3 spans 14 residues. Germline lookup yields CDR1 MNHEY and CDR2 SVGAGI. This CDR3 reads CASSYSGHWETQYF. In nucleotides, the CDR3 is TGTGCCAGCAGTTACTCGGGGCATTGGGAGACCCAGTACTTC.

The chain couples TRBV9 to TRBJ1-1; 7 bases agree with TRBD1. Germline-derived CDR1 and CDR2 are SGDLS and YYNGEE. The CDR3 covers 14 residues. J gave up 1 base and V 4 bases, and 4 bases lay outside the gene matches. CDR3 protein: CASSPRDRNTEAFF. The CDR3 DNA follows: TGTGCCAGCAGCCCCCGGGACAGGAACACTGAAGCTTTCTTT.

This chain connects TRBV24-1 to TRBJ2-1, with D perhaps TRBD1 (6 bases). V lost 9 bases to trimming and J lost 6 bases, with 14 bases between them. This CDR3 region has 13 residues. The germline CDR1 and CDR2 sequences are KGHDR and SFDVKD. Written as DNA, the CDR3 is TGTGCCACCTCAGGGGTACCGGGCAATGAGCAGTTCTTC. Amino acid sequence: CATSGVPGNEQFF.

CDR3 sequence: CASSPGEGRRTEAFF. Here the CDR3 DNA reads TGTGCCAGCAGCCCAGGAGAGGGGAGGAGGACTGAAGCTTTCTTT. This chain connects TRBV28 to TRBJ1-1; possibly TRBD1 for D (5 bases). Germline V gene lookup returns CDR1 MDHEN and CDR2 SYDVKM. V was cut by 6 bases and J by 5 bases, with 19 bases left in between. The length of the CDR3 is 15 residues.

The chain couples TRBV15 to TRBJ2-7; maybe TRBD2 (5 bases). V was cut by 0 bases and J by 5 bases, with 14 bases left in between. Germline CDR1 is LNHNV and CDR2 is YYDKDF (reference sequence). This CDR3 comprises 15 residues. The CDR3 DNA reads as TGTGCCACCAGCAGAGATCTCCCCCCGAGGGACGAGCAGTACTTC. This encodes CATSRDLPPRDEQYF.

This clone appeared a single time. This CDR3 is CASSPRQDQETQYF. CDR3 bases: TGTGCCAGCAGCCCCCGACAGGACCAAGAGACCCAGTACTTC. The chain joins TRBV4-2 to TRBJ2-5; perhaps TRBD1 as D (6 bases). V was clipped by 4 bases and J by 0 bases, with 9 bases between them. The CDR3 extends over 14 amino acids. Germline CDR1 reads LGHNA; CDR2 reads YNFKEQ.

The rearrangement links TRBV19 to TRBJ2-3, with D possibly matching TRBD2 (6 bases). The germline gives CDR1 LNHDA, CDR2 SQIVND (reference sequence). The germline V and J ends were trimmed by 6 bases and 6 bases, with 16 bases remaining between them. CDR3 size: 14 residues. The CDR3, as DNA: TGTGCCAGTAGGGCGGGGAGAGGCGTCGATACGCAGTATTTT. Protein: CASRAGRGVDTQYF.

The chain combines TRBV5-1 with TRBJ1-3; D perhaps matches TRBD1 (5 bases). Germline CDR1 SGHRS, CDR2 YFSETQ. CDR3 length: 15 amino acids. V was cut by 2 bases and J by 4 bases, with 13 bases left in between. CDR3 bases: TGCGCCAGCAGCTTAGGAGGGGCGCAGGGAAACACCATATATTTT. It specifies CASSLGGAQGNTIYF. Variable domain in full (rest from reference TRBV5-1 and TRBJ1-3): KAGVTQTPRYLIKTRGQQVTLSCSPISGHRSVSWYQQTPGQGLQFLFEYFSETQRNKGNFPGRFSGRQFSNSRSEMNVSTLELGDSALYLCASSLGGAQGNTIYFGEGSWLTVV.

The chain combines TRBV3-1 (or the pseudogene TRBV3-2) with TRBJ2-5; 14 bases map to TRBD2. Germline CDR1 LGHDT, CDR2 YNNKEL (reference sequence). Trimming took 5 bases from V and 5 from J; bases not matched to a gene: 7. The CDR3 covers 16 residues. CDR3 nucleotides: TGTGCCAGCAGCTCTGGACTAGCGGGGGGACAGGAGACCCAGTACTTC. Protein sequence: CASSSGLAGGQETQYF.

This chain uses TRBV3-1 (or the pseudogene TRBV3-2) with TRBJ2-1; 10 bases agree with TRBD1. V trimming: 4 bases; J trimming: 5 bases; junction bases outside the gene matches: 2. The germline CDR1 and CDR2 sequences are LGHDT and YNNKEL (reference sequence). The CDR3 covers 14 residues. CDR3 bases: TGTGCCAGCAGCCGGGACAGGGGAGACAATGAGCAGTTCTTC. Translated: CASSRDRGDNEQFF.

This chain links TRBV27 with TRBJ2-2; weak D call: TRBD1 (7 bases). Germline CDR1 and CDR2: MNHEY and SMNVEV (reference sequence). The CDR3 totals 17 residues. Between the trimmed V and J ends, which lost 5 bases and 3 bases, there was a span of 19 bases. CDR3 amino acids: CASSPPWGDSHTGELFF. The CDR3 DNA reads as TGTGCCAGCAGTCCACCTTGGGGGGACAGCCACACCGGGGAGCTGTTTTTT.

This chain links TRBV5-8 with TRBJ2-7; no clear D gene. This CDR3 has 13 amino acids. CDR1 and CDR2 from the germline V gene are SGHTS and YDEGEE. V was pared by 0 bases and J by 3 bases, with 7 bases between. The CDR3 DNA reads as TGTGCCAGCAGCTTGGGGAACTACTACGAGCAGTACTTC. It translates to CASSLGNYYEQYF.

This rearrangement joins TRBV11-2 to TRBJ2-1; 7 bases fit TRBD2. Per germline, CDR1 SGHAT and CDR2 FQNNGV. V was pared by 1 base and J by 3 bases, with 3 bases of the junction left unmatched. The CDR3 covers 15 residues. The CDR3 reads CASSLGSGGYNEQFF. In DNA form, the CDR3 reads TGTGCCAGCAGCTTAGGTTCGGGGGGCTACAATGAGCAGTTCTTC.

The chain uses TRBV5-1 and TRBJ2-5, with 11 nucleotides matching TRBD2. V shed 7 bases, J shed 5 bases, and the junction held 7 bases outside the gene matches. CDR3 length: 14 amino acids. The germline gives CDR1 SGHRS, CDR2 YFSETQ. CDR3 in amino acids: CASHSGGARETQYF. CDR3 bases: TGCGCCAGCCATAGCGGGGGGGCCAGGGAGACCCAGTACTTC.

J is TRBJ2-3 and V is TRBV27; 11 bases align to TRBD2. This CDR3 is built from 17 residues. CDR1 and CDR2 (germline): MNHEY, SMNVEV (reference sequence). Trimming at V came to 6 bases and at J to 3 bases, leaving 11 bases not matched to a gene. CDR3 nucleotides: TGTGCCAGCAGACGGAAACTAGCGGGAGAGTATACAGATACGCAGTATTTT. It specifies CASRRKLAGEYTDTQYF.